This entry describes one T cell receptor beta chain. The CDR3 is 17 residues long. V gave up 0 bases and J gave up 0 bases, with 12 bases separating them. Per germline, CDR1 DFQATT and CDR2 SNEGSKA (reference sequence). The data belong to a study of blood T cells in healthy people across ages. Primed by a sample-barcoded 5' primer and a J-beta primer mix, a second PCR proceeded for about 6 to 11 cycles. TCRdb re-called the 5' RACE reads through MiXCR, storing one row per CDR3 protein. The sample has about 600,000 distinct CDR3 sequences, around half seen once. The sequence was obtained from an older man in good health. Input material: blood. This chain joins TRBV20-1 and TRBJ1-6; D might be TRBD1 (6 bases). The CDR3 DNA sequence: TGCAGTGCTAGAGATCTCGACAGGAGCTCCTATAATTCACCCCTCCACTTT. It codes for CSARDLDRSSYNSPLHF.